This entry is about one TCR beta chain. Per germline, CDR1 DFQATT and CDR2 SNEGSKA (reference sequence). This CDR3 has 14 residues. With V trimmed by 5 bases and J by 7 bases, 8 bases remained unmatched. This sample stems from a study of CDR3 diversity in severe acne. TCRdb used MiXCR to reprocess the PCR reads, holding one entry per CDR3 protein. The table records 97,000 or so distinct CDR3 sequences, roughly half of them present only once. The receptor was isolated from a male donor with acne. Sequenced: blood. The J gene is TRBJ2-5, the V gene TRBV20-1, with 12 bases fitting TRBD2. DNA for the CDR3: TGCAGTGCTCTCCTAGCGGGAGGGCCTCTGACCCAGTACTTC. It codes for CSALLAGGPLTQYF.